One and the same sample provided the 20 T cell receptor beta chains below, sequenced in a study of post-analysis software for immune sequencing data (dated by TCRdb to about 2015). What the study reported, not specific to this receptor: Roughly 5 TRBV segments, including TRBV5-6, TRBV5-1 and TRBV20-1, were significantly more frequent in patients than controls.

The library was obtained by PCR. Sequencing instrument: Illumina HiSeq 2500. To reduce PCR and sequencing biases, unique molecular identifiers were built into the TCR beta cDNA libraries. The public sequencing data were trimmed at Q25 with fastp and processed into clonotypes with MiXCR by TCRdb, which kept only in-frame beta chains. Rows with a matching CDR3 protein are joined into one entry that keeps the most common DNA and genes. The sample profile shows a few hundred thousand distinct CDR3 sequences; approximately 39% of them were found once. Together, the top ten hold less than 10% of the sample. These TCRs' antigens remain unknown. The sequencing input was blood. The receptors shown here come from a girl under 10 years old with multiple sclerosis.

The chain employs TRBV12-3 or TRBV12-4 and TRBJ2-7, with TRBD2 matching over 7 bases. V was clipped by 3 bases and J by 7 bases; unmatched bases: 9. This CDR3 is built from 14 residues. For the CDR3, the DNA is TGTGCCAGCAGTTTTGGCGGGAGTAGGGATGAGCAGTACTTC. Its translation is CASSFGGSRDEQYF.

This chain uses TRBV6-1 with TRBJ2-7; possible D gene TRBD1, 5 bases. The V gene lost 1 base and the J gene lost 5 bases, with 12 bases spanning the gap. In germline, CDR1 is MNHNS, CDR2 SASEGT. CDR3 length equals 14 residues. In DNA, the CDR3 is TGTGCCAGCAGTGAAGGTCTTACAGGCGACGAGCAGTACTTC. Amino acids: CASSEGLTGDEQYF.

The chain recombines TRBV15 with TRBJ2-7; 9 bases align to TRBD1. This CDR3 is built from 16 residues. V lost 4 bases and J lost 4; bases outside the gene matches: 11. CDR1 and CDR2 (germline): LNHNV, YYDKDF (reference sequence). The CDR3 is CATSTAGGTGLYEQYF. CDR3 nucleotide sequence: TGTGCCACCAGCACCGCCGGTGGGACAGGGTTGTACGAGCAGTACTTC.

The chain joins TRBV4-1 to TRBJ2-5; TRBD1 matches 8 bases. The CDR3 consists of 17 residues. CDR1 is MGHRA and CDR2 is YSYEKL in the germline V gene. The trim removed 3 bases at V and 3 bases at J, leaving 12 bases unmatched. The CDR3 DNA is TGCGCCAGCAGCCAGAATAAAGACAGGGGATGGGAAGAGACCCAGTACTTC. This gives the protein CASSQNKDRGWEETQYF.

The chain combines TRBV11-2 with TRBJ1-5; D remains unclear. Germline CDR1 reads SGHAT; CDR2 reads FQNNGV. Trimming cost V 0 bases and J 2 bases, with 8 bases left between them. The CDR3 totals 15 residues. The CDR3 region is CASSLDRGGNQPQHF. The CDR3 coding sequence is TGTGCCAGCAGCTTAGATCGGGGAGGCAATCAGCCCCAGCATTTT. Combining the CDR3 with reference TRBV11-2 and TRBJ1-5 gives the whole variable domain EAGVAQSPRYKIIEKRQSVAFWCNPISGHATLYWYQQILGQGPKLLIQFQNNGVVDDSQLPKDRFSAERLKGVDSTLKIQPAKLEDSAVYLCASSLDRGGNQPQHFGDGTRLSIL.

This clonotype showed up just a few times. The chain couples TRBV2 to TRBJ2-5; unclear D gene. V lost 3 bases and J 5 bases, leaving 13 bases between the germline ends. CDR3 length: 14 amino acids. Germline V gene lookup returns CDR1 SNHLY and CDR2 FYNNEI. CDR3 region: CASSERLVVETQYF. The CDR3 DNA sequence: TGTGCCAGCAGTGAGAGACTCGTCGTCGAGACCCAGTACTTC.

The sample holds a few counts of this clonotype. The V and J genes are TRBV27 and TRBJ2-7; D is unclear. Germline assignment: CDR1 MNHEY and CDR2 SMNVEV (reference sequence). V dropped 1 base and J dropped 1 base, with 5 bases sitting between them. This CDR3 is built from 13 residues. CDR3 in amino acids: CASSLWSSYEQYF. CDR3 DNA: TGTGCCAGCAGTTTATGGAGTTCCTACGAGCAGTACTTC.

This chain joins TRBV20-1 and TRBJ1-1; 11 bases match TRBD1. CDR3 length equals 13 residues. Germline CDR1 and CDR2: DFQATT and SNEGSKA (reference sequence). J was trimmed by 5 bases and V by 5 bases; bases with no gene match: 4. CDR3 protein: CSARDRGSTEAFF. CDR3 in DNA: TGCAGTGCTCGGGACAGGGGGTCTACTGAAGCTTTCTTT.

The chain combines TRBV20-1 with TRBJ1-4; D perhaps matches TRBD1 (6 bases). The V gene's germline CDR1 is DFQATT and CDR2 SNEGSKA (reference sequence). V was clipped by 6 bases and J by 6 bases, with 14 bases between them. The CDR3 extends over 13 amino acids. The chain's CDR3 is CSALTGTHEKLFF. CDR3 nucleotide sequence: TGCAGTGCACTTACAGGGACGCATGAAAAACTGTTTTTT.

About this clonotype itself: One junction end does not reproduce the germline sequence, and a read error may be involved. The chain uses TRBV4-2 and TRBJ1-5, with D possibly TRBD1 on 6 matching bases. Looked up from germline, CDR1 is LGHNA and CDR2 is YNFKEQ. This CDR3 is 15 amino acids long. CDR3 nucleotide sequence: TGTGCCAGCAGCCACGGGCGGGGGGCAGACCAGCCACAGCATTTT. Its protein product is CASSHGRGADQPQHF.

This clonotype came up a few times. The rearrangement joins TRBV29-1 to TRBJ1-1; D gene ambiguous. This CDR3 is built from 11 residues. Deletions cut 5 bases from V and 0 bases from J, with 4 bases between. Germline assignment: CDR1 SQVTM and CDR2 ANQGSEA. The CDR3: CSVRLNTEAFF. The CDR3 DNA is TGCAGCGTTCGACTGAACACTGAAGCTTTCTTT.

In this sample, this clonotype turned up a few times. The genes are TRBV5-5 and TRBJ2-1, with 10 bases identical to TRBD2. CDR1 and CDR2 (germline): SGHKS, YYEKEE (reference sequence). Trimming removed 6 bases from V and 0 bases from J; junction bases left unmatched: 9. The CDR3 extends over 17 amino acids. The CDR3 sequence: CASTLRSSGGSYNEQFF. In nucleotides, the CDR3 is TGTGCCAGCACCCTTCGGTCTAGCGGGGGCTCCTACAATGAGCAGTTCTTC.

There are many counts of this clonotype. The chain employs TRBV2 and TRBJ2-3; TRBD1 or TRBD2 may be the D gene (5 bases each). This CDR3 region has 15 residues. Germline loops: CDR1 SNHLY, CDR2 FYNNEI. V lost 6 bases, J lost 6 bases, and 19 bases lay in between. This CDR3 is CASRGETGITDTQYF. The CDR3 DNA reads TGTGCCAGCAGAGGGGAAACGGGAATTACGGATACGCAGTATTTT. Looking up the rest from reference TRBV2 and TRBJ2-3 gives the full variable domain: EPEVTQTPSHQVTQMGQEVILRCVPISNHLYFYWYRQILGQKVEFLVSFYNNEISEKSEIFDDQFSVERPDGSNFTLKIRSTKLEDSAMYFCASRGETGITDTQYFGPGTRLTVL.

This chain links TRBV20-1 with TRBJ2-1; TRBD1 is a possible D gene (6 bases). The V end lost 3 bases, the J end lost 10 bases, and 16 bases lay between the germline ends. This CDR3 has 13 amino acids. CDR1 is DFQATT and CDR2 is SNEGSKA in the germline V gene (reference sequence). CDR3 protein: CSASWAGAREQFF. The CDR3 coding sequence is TGCAGTGCTAGTTGGGCAGGGGCGCGGGAGCAGTTCTTC.

The chain uses TRBV9 and TRBJ1-2, with 10 bases that match TRBD1. Germline trimming cut 2 bases from V and 0 bases from J; bases unmatched to any gene: 22. The CDR3 sequence is 22 residues long. Germline assignment: CDR1 SGDLS and CDR2 YYNGEE. As DNA, the CDR3 is TGTGCCAGCAGCGTCCCGGGACAGGGGAGTTCAGACGGGACCACTTCTAACTATGGCTACACCTTC. Translated, it gives CASSVPGQGSSDGTTSNYGYTF.

The CDR3 region has the DNA TGCAGTGCTAGTCCCCAACAGGGCTCAGAAGCTTTCTTT. Protein product: CSASPQQGSEAFF. This sequence joins TRBV20-1 and TRBJ1-1; tentatively, D is TRBD1 (6 bases). There are 13 residues in the CDR3. The V end was cut by 3 bases, the J end by 8 bases, with 16 bases between. CDR1 and CDR2 from the germline V gene are DFQATT and SNEGSKA (reference sequence).

This clonotype has only a few counts. The chain is built from TRBV21-1 and TRBJ2-5; the table's D call TRBD1 went unverified against the DNA. TRBV21-1 is labeled a pseudogene. The CDR3 runs 18 residues. CDR3 loop: CASSKVREQGARNETQYF. Here the CDR3 DNA reads TGTGCCAGCAGCAAAGTTCGGGAACAGGGGGCGAGGAATGAGACCCAGTACTTC.

This chain uses TRBV20-1 with TRBJ1-1, with D possibly TRBD1 on 5 matching bases. The length of the CDR3 is 14 residues. The germline CDR1 and CDR2 sequences are DFQATT and SNEGSKA (reference sequence). V lost 3 bases, J lost 0 bases, and 11 bases lay in between. DNA of the CDR3: TGCAGTGCTAGGAGGGGACGGATGAACACTGAAGCTTTCTTT. It codes for CSARRGRMNTEAFF.

This clonotype appeared a few times. The rearrangement links TRBV29-1 to TRBJ2-4; D is ambiguous. The J call is doubtful: the DNA matches TRBJ2-5 better. CDR3 length equals 16 residues. The V gene's germline CDR1 is SQVTM and CDR2 ANQGSEA. The CDR3 protein is CSVWTVISVPQETQYF. DNA of the CDR3: TGCAGCGTTTGGACCGTCATTTCTGTGCCCCAAGAGACCCAGTACTTC.

For the CDR3, the DNA is TGTGCCAGTAGCGGATACTACGAGCAGTACTTC. This gives the protein CASSGYYEQYF. The chain uses TRBV7-2 and TRBJ2-5, with D possibly TRBD2 on 6 matching bases. The DNA end favors TRBJ2-7, so the J call may be wrong. The CDR3 extends over 11 amino acids. The germline gives CDR1 SGHTA, CDR2 FQGNSA.